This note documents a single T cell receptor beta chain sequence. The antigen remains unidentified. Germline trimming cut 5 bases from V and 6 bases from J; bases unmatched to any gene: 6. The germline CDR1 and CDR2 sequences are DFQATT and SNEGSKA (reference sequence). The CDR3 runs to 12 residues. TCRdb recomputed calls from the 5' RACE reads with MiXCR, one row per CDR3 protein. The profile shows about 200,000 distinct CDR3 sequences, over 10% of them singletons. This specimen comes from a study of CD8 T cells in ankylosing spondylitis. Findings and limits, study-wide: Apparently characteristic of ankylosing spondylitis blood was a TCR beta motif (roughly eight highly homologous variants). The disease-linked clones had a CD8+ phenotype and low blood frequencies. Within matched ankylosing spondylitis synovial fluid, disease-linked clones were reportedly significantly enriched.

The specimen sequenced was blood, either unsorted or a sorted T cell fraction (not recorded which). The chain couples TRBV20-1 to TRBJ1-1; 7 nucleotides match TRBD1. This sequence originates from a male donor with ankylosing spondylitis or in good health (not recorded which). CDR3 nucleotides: TGCAGTGCTCCCCGACAGGGATCTGAAGCTTTCTTT. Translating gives CSAPRQGSEAFF.